The present T cell receptor beta chain was sequenced within a study of blood T cell repertoires in COVID-19. Study summary: Samples representing acute and convalescent COVID-19 were sourced from the United States, Italy and Spain. In each case, the material was cDNA or gDNA derived from T cells, B-cell-depleted T cells, or PBMCs.

Original analysis: Using reference gene primer amplification, nucleated cell counts were estimated. Produced via immunoSEQ multiplex PCR; TCRdb's table is partial and in-frame only. V, J and clone size reflect that table, while D and trimming were determined from the DNA. The top ten clones hold 1.6% of a sample with under 200,000 clones, 85% to 90% of them seen once. The germline V gene has CDR1 SQVTM and CDR2 ANQGSEA. The CDR3 spans 12 residues. Trimming shortened V by 2 bases and J by 3 bases, and 7 bases separated the two germline ends. This clone was detected once. The sequence came from a man aged 18 to 30 with active or convalescent COVID-19. The sequenced sample consisted of peripheral blood. The chain combines TRBV29-1 with TRBJ1-2; no firm D call. CDR3 region: CSVETVDYGYTF. CDR3 nucleotide sequence: TGCAGCGTTGAAACAGTCGACTATGGCTACACCTTC.